This T cell receptor beta chain stems from a study of blood T cell repertoires in COVID-19. With 2 bases removed from V and 5 bases from J, the gap between germline ends came to 13 bases. Germline lookup yields CDR1 MNHEY and CDR2 SMNVEV (reference sequence). The CDR3 covers 15 residues. Only in-frame clones appear in the TCRdb table, and some are missing; sequencing was by immunoSEQ multiplex PCR. The top ten hold around 0.93% of the sample, which has approximately 330,000 clones, 90% seen once. The source of this sequence is a woman in her thirties or forties with COVID-19, enrolled during active disease. The V and J genes are TRBV27 and TRBJ2-1, with a tentative D call TRBD2 (6 bases). The material sequenced was peripheral blood. The CDR3 DNA sequence: TGTGCCAGCAGTTTACTGGGGACTGCCCACAATGAGCAGTTCTTC. Translation: CASSLLGTAHNEQFF.